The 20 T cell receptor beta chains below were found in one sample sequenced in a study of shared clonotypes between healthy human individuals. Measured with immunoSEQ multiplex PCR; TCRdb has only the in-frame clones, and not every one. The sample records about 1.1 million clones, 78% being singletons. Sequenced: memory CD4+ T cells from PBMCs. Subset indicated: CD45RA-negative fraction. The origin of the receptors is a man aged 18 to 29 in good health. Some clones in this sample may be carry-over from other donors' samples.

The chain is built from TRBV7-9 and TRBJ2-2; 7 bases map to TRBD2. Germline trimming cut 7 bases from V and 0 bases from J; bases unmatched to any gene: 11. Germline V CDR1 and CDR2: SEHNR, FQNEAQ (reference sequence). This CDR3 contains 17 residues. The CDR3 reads CASKGLGSGANTGELFF. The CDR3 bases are TGTGCCAGCAAAGGTCTTGGGAGCGGGGCGAACACCGGGGAGCTGTTTTTT. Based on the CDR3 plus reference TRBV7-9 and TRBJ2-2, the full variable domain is DTGVSQNPRHKITKRGQNVTFRCDPISEHNRLYWYRQTLGQGPEFLTYFQNEAQLEKSRLLSDRFSAERPKGSFSTLEIQRTEQGDSAMYLCASKGLGSGANTGELFFGEGSRLTVL.

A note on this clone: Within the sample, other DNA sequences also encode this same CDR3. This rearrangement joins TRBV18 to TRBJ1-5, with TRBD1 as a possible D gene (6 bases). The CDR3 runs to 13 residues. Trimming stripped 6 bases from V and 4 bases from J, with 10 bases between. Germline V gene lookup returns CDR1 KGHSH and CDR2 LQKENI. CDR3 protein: CASSPGTNQPQHF. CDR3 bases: TGTGCCAGCTCTCCGGGGACAAATCAGCCCCAGCATTTT.

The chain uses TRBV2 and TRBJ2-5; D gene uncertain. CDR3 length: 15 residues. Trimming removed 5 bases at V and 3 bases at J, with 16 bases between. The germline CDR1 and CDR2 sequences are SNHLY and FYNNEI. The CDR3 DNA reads TGTGCCAGCAGTTGGGCTAACTCAATGGAAGAGACCCAGTACTTC. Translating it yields CASSWANSMEETQYF.

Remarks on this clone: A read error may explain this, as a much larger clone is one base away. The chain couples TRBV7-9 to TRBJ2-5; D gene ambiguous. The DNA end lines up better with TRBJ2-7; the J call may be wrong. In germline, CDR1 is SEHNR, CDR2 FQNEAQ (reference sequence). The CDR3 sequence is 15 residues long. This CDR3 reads CASSFLRYSPYEQYF. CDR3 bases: TGTGCCAGCAGTTTCCTCCGCTACTCACCCTACGAGCAGTACTTC.

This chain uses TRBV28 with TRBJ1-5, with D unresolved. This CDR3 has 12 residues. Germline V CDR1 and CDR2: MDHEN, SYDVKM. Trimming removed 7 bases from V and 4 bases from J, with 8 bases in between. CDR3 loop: CASKGENQPQHF. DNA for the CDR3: TGTGCCAGCAAAGGAGAAAATCAGCCCCAGCATTTT. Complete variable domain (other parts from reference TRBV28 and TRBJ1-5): DVKVTQSSRYLVKRTGEKVFLECVQDMDHENMFWYRQDPGLGLRLIYFSYDVKMKEKGDIPEGYSVSREKKERFSLILESASTNQTSMYLCASKGENQPQHFGDGTRLSIL.

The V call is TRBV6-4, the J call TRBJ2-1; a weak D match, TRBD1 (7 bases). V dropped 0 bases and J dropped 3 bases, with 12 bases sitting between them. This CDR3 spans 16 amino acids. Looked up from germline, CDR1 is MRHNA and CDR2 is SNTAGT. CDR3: CASSDSGGGGYNEQFF. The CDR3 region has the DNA TGTGCCAGCAGTGACTCTGGAGGGGGCGGCTACAATGAGCAGTTCTTC.

CDR3 protein: CSVRQDAGNTIYF. CDR3 nucleotide sequence: TGCAGCGTTCGGCAGGACGCTGGAAACACCATATATTTT. This chain uses TRBV29-1 with TRBJ1-3; D remains ambiguous. Looked up from germline, CDR1 is SQVTM and CDR2 is ANQGSEA. CDR3 length equals 13 residues. V lost 5 bases to trimming and J lost 2 bases, with 10 bases between them.

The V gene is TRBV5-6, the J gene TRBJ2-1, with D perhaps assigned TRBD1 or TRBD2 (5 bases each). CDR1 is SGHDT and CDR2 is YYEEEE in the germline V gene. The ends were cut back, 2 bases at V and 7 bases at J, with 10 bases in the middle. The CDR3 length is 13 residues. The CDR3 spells CASSLPWGNEQFF. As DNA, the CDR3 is TGTGCCAGCAGCTTACCCTGGGGGAATGAGCAGTTCTTC.

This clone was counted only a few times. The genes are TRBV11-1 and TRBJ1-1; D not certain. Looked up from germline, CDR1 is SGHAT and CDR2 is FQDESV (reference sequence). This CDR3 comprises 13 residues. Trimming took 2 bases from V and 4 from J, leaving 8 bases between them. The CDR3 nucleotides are TGTGCCAGCAGCTTAAGCCGGGCCACTGAAGCTTTCTTT. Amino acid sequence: CASSLSRATEAFF. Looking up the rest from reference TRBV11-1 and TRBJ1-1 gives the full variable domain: EAEVAQSPRYKITEKSQAVAFWCDPISGHATLYWYRQILGQGPELLVQFQDESVVDDSQLPKDRFSAERLKGVDSTLKIQPAELGDSAMYLCASSLSRATEAFFGQGTRLTVV.

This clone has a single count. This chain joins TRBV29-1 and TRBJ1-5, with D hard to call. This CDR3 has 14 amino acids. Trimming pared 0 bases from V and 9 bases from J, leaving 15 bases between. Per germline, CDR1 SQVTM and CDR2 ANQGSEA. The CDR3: CSVEDTSGSTPQHF. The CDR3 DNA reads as TGCAGCGTTGAAGATACGTCCGGATCAACGCCCCAGCATTTT.

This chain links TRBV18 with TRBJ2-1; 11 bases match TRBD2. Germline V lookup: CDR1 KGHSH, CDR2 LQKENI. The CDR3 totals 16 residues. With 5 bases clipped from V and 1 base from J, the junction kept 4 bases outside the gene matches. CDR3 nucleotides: TGTGCCAGCTCAATTGGGACTAGCGGTTCCTACAATGAGCAGTTCTTC. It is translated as CASSIGTSGSYNEQFF.

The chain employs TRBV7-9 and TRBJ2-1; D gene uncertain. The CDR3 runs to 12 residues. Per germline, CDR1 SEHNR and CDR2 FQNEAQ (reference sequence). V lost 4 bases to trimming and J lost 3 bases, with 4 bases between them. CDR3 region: CASSSHYNEQFF. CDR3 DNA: TGTGCCAGCAGCTCCCACTACAATGAGCAGTTCTTC.

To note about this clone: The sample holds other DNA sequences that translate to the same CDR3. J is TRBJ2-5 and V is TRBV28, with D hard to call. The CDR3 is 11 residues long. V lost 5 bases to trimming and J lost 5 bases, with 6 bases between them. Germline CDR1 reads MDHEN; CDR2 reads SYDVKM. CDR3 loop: CASSNEETQYF. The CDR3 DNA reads TGTGCCAGCAGTAATGAGGAGACCCAGTACTTC.

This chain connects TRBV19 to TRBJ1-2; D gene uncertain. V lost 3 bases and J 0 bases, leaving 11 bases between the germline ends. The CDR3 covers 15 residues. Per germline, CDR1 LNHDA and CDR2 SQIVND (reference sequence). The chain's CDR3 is CASSIWPASNYGYTF. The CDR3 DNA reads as TGTGCCAGTAGTATTTGGCCAGCCTCTAACTATGGCTACACCTTC. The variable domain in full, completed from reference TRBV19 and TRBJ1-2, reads DGGITQSPKYLFRKEGQNVTLSCEQNLNHDAMYWYRQDPGQGLRLIYYSQIVNDFQKGDIAEGYSVSREKKESFPLTVTSAQKNPTAFYLCASSIWPASNYGYTFGSGTRLTVV.

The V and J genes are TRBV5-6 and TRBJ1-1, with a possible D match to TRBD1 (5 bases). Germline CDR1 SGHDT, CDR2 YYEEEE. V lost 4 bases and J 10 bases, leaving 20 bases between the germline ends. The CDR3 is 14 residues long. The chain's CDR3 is CASSPRDGWLGAFF. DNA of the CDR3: TGTGCCAGCAGCCCGAGGGACGGGTGGCTCGGAGCTTTCTTT. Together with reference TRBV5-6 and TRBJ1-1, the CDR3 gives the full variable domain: DAGVTQSPTHLIKTRGQQVTLRCSPKSGHDTVSWYQQALGQGPQFIFQYYEEEERQRGNFPDRFSGHQFPNYSSELNVNALLLGDSALYLCASSPRDGWLGAFFGQGTRLTVV.

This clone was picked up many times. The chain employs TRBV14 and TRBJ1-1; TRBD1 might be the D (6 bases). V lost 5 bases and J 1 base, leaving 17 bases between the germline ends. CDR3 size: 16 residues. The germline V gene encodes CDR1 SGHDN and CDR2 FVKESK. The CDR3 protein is CASSFGGAQSNTEAFF. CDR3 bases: TGTGCCAGCAGCTTCGGGGGCGCGCAATCGAACACTGAAGCTTTCTTT.

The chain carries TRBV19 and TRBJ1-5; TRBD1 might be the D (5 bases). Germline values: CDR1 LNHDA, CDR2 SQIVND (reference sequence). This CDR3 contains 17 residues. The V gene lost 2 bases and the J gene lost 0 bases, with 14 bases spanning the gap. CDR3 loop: CASSIQGLTASNQPQHF. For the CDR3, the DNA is TGTGCCAGTAGTATACAGGGACTGACGGCTAGCAATCAGCCCCAGCATTTT.

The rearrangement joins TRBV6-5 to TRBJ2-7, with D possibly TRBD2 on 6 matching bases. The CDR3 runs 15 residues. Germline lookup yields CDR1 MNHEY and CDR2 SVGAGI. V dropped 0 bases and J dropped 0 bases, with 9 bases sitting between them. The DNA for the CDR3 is TGTGCCAGCAGTTACTCTGGTAGCGGCTCCTACGAGCAGTACTTC. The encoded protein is CASSYSGSGSYEQYF.

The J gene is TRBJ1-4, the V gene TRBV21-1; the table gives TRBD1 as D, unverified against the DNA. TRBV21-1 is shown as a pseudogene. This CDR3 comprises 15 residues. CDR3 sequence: CASSSTGGDGEKLFF. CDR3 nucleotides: TGTGCCAGCAGCAGCACAGGGGGCGACGGTGAAAAACTGTTTTTT.

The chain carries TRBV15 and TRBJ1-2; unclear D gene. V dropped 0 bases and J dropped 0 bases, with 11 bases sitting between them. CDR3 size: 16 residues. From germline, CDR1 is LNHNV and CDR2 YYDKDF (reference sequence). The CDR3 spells CATSRDREASNYGYTF. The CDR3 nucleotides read TGTGCCACCAGCAGAGATCGAGAAGCATCTAACTATGGCTACACCTTC.